This TCR beta chain is drawn from a study of blood T cell repertoires in COVID-19. Study-wide background: The origin of the acute and convalescent COVID-19 samples was the United States, Italy and Spain. PBMCs, B-cell-depleted T cells, or T cells were the source of the cDNA or gDNA that made up the material.

Original analysis: Reference gene primer amplification gave nucleated cell count estimates. The method was immunoSEQ multiplex PCR; TCRdb's version includes in-frame clones alone and lacks a portion of them. Clonal size and the V and J genes are those of that table, whereas D and trimming came from the DNA. The sample carries approximately 82,000 clones, around four fifths recorded once. V shed 0 bases, J shed 1 base, and the junction held 2 bases outside the gene matches. There are 15 residues in the CDR3. The germline CDR1 and CDR2 sequences are SGHRS and YFSETQ. The receptor was derived from an older woman with active or convalescent COVID-19. The chain recombines TRBV5-1 with TRBJ2-3, with 7 bases aligning to TRBD1. The source material was peripheral blood. CDR3 sequence (DNA): TGCGCCAGCAGCTTGGGACAGGGTCGCACAGATACGCAGTATTTT. Translated: CASSLGQGRTDTQYF.